This passage covers 6 T cell receptor beta chains from one sample sequenced in a study of shared clonotypes between healthy human individuals. The repertoire was sequenced with immunoSEQ multiplex PCR; TCRdb's copy has only in-frame clones and lacks some. This table holds more than 2 million clones, 90% to 95% found once. Sequencing input: naive CD4+ T cells sorted from blood. Subset indicated: CD45RA+ positively selected. The receptors come from a man aged 18-30 years in good health.

The V and J genes are TRBV2 and TRBJ2-7; D tentatively reads TRBD1 or TRBD2 (5 bases each). Germline V gene sequence: CDR1 SNHLY, CDR2 FYNNEI. The CDR3 runs 12 residues. V was shortened by 9 bases and J by 3 bases, with 12 bases between the two germline ends. CDR3 region: CASHGAVYEQYF. CDR3 DNA sequence: TGTGCCAGTCACGGGGCAGTCTACGAGCAGTACTTC.

The rearrangement uses TRBV10-1 and TRBJ2-1, with unresolved D. Germline CDR1 reads WNHNN; CDR2 reads SYGVQD (reference sequence). This CDR3 is 19 amino acids long. The V gene lost 10 bases and the J gene lost 3 bases, with 31 bases spanning the gap. The CDR3 nucleotides read TGCGCCATCGAAACACTGAATGTGTCCCGGAAAAGAATCTACAATGAGCAGTTCTTC. It yields the protein CAIETLNVSRKRIYNEQFF.

The chain recombines TRBV27 with TRBJ2-3; D not resolved. The CDR3 sequence is 14 residues long. The V end lost 6 bases, the J end lost 2 bases, and 12 bases lay between the germline ends. The V gene's germline CDR1 is MNHEY and CDR2 SMNVEV (reference sequence). CDR3 loop: CASRPRLDTDTQYF. In DNA form, the CDR3 reads TGTGCCAGCAGGCCCCGATTGGACACAGATACGCAGTATTTT.

V usage is TRBV19 and J usage is TRBJ1-5; TRBD1 is a possible D gene (5 bases). Between the trimmed V and J ends, which lost 7 bases and 9 bases, there was a span of 13 bases. The CDR3 is 12 residues long. CDR1 is LNHDA and CDR2 is SQIVND in the germline V gene (reference sequence). The CDR3 reads CASNSDGTPQHF. CDR3 bases: TGTGCCAGTAACTCGGACGGGACGCCCCAGCATTTT. The variable domain in full, with the rest retrieved from reference TRBV19 and TRBJ1-5, is DGGITQSPKYLFRKEGQNVTLSCEQNLNHDAMYWYRQDPGQGLRLIYYSQIVNDFQKGDIAEGYSVSREKKESFPLTVTSAQKNPTAFYLCASNSDGTPQHFGDGTRLSIL.

Concerning this clone: Different DNA sequences within this sample yield the same CDR3. The genes are TRBV7-9 and TRBJ2-2; maybe TRBD1 (5 bases). The CDR3 contains 14 residues. V was shortened by 5 bases and J by 1 base, with 8 bases between the two germline ends. The germline gives CDR1 SEHNR, CDR2 FQNEAQ (reference sequence). The DNA for the CDR3 is TGTGCCAGCAGCCCCGACAGGAACACCGGGGAGCTGTTTTTT. This encodes CASSPDRNTGELFF. Full variable domain (outside the CDR3, taken from reference TRBV7-9 and TRBJ2-2): DTGVSQNPRHKITKRGQNVTFRCDPISEHNRLYWYRQTLGQGPEFLTYFQNEAQLEKSRLLSDRFSAERPKGSFSTLEIQRTEQGDSAMYLCASSPDRNTGELFFGEGSRLTVL.

The chain joins TRBV19 to TRBJ1-5; weak D call: TRBD1 (6 bases). V lost 8 bases and J lost 7, with 12 bases in between. Per germline, CDR1 LNHDA and CDR2 SQIVND (reference sequence). The CDR3 runs to 12 residues. The CDR3 coding sequence is TGTGCCAGTGGACCAGGGGAACAGCCCCAGCATTTT. Amino acid sequence: CASGPGEQPQHF.